The rows below give T cell receptor beta chains drawn from one sample of a study of cytomegalovirus exposure and HLA in healthy donors. Only in-frame clones appear in the TCRdb table, and some are missing; sequencing was by immunoSEQ multiplex PCR. The repertoire has some 120,000 clones, 75% to 90% of them found once; the top ten carry 1%. Source material: PBMCs. These receptor sequences come from a man aged 35 to 55 in good health and CMV-seronegative. The CDR3 runs from the conserved cysteine through the conserved F or W. The order of the fields is D gene, J gene, clone size, V gene, CDR3 protein, CDR3 DNA. A D gene is named only where the DNA matches it firmly. Clone sizes are given selectively: once, few, many, or a class where the clone is expanded.

d_gene: .
j_gene: TRBJ2-1
abundance: .
v_gene: TRBV18
CDR3aa: CASSPPGGGHNEQFF
CDR3nt: TGTGCCAGCTCACCCCCCGGCGGGGGCCACAATGAGCAGTTCTTC

d_gene: .
j_gene: TRBJ1-6
abundance: .
v_gene: TRBV19
CDR3aa: CASSIPNSPLHF
CDR3nt: TGTGCCAGTAGTATACCGAATTCACCCCTCCACTTT

d_gene: TRBD2
j_gene: TRBJ2-4
abundance: few
v_gene: TRBV28
CDR3aa: CASSSGLAGGNIQYF
CDR3nt: TGTGCCAGCAGTTCGGGACTAGCGGGAGGAAACATTCAGTACTTC

d_gene: TRBD1
j_gene: TRBJ2-2
abundance: .
v_gene: TRBV18
CDR3aa: CASSPRQGNTGELFF
CDR3nt: TGTGCCAGCTCACCACGACAGGGCAACACCGGGGAGCTGTTTTTT

d_gene: .
j_gene: TRBJ1-3
abundance: .
v_gene: TRBV30
CDR3aa: CAWSPLQGQLGNTIYF
CDR3nt: TGTGCCTGGAGTCCCCTCCAGGGTCAATTAGGAAACACCATATATTTT

d_gene: .
j_gene: TRBJ2-3
abundance: few
v_gene: TRBV30
CDR3aa: CAWSVEVTDTQYF
CDR3nt: TGTGCCTGGAGTGTGGAGGTCACAGATACGCAGTATTTT

d_gene: .
j_gene: TRBJ1-1
abundance: .
v_gene: TRBV12-2
CDR3aa: CASRPPWTAEAFF
CDR3nt: TGTGCAAGTCGCCCCCCATGGACTGCTGAAGCTTTCTTT

d_gene: TRBD2
j_gene: TRBJ2-3
abundance: few
v_gene: TRBV9
CDR3aa: CAPSPRERLADTQYF
CDR3nt: TGTGCCCCCTCCCCGCGGGAGAGGTTGGCAGATACGCAGTATTTT

d_gene: .
j_gene: TRBJ1-3
abundance: .
v_gene: TRBV5-6
CDR3aa: CASTTQGNPGNTIYF
CDR3nt: TGTGCCAGCACCACTCAGGGGAATCCTGGAAACACCATATATTTT

d_gene: .
j_gene: TRBJ1-5
abundance: .
v_gene: TRBV2
CDR3aa: CASRGRANQPQHF
CDR3nt: TGTGCCAGCAGAGGGAGAGCCAATCAGCCCCAGCATTTT

d_gene: TRBD1
j_gene: TRBJ1-1
abundance: .
v_gene: TRBV2
CDR3aa: CASSLTGDMNTEAFF
CDR3nt: TGTGCCAGCAGTCTTACAGGGGACATGAACACTGAAGCTTTCTTT

d_gene: TRBD1
j_gene: TRBJ2-3
abundance: .
v_gene: TRBV28
CDR3aa: CASRAQGAGDTQYF
CDR3nt: TGTGCCAGCAGAGCACAGGGGGCTGGAGATACGCAGTATTTT

d_gene: .
j_gene: TRBJ1-1
abundance: .
v_gene: TRBV28
CDR3aa: CASSSTVNTEAFF
CDR3nt: TGTGCCAGCAGTTCGACAGTAAACACTGAAGCTTTCTTT

d_gene: .
j_gene: TRBJ1-4
abundance: .
v_gene: TRBV13
CDR3aa: CASSEAREGEKLFF
CDR3nt: TGTGCCAGCAGTGAGGCCAGGGAAGGAGAAAAACTGTTTTTT

d_gene: .
j_gene: TRBJ1-2
abundance: .
v_gene: TRBV7-2
CDR3aa: CASSFHREHGYTF
CDR3nt: TGTGCCAGCAGCTTCCACAGGGAGCATGGCTACACCTTC

d_gene: TRBD1
j_gene: TRBJ1-1
abundance: .
v_gene: TRBV6-5
CDR3aa: CASSYTWTGVNTEAFF
CDR3nt: TGTGCCAGCAGTTACACCTGGACAGGGGTGAACACTGAAGCTTTCTTT

d_gene: .
j_gene: TRBJ2-3
abundance: .
v_gene: TRBV6-5
CDR3aa: CASSYSSGYQADTQYF
CDR3nt: TGTGCCAGCAGTTACTCGAGCGGGTACCAGGCAGATACGCAGTATTTT

d_gene: .
j_gene: TRBJ1-5
abundance: once
v_gene: TRBV11-2
CDR3aa: CASSLVQGGNQPQHF
CDR3nt: TGTGCCAGCAGCTTAGTACAGGGAGGGAATCAGCCCCAGCATTTT

d_gene: .
j_gene: TRBJ2-3
abundance: few
v_gene: TRBV5-1
CDR3aa: CASSLGGPNTDTQYF
CDR3nt: TGCGCCAGCAGCCTAGGAGGACCAAACACAGATACGCAGTATTTT

d_gene: .
j_gene: TRBJ1-1
abundance: .
v_gene: TRBV28
CDR3aa: CASVKRGGNTEAFF
CDR3nt: TGTGCCAGCGTAAAAAGGGGGGGGAACACTGAAGCTTTCTTT

d_gene: .
j_gene: TRBJ2-7
abundance: .
v_gene: TRBV7-2
CDR3aa: CASSPGVGSYEQYF
CDR3nt: TGTGCCAGCAGTCCGGGGGTGGGGTCCTACGAGCAGTACTTC

d_gene: .
j_gene: TRBJ1-4
abundance: .
v_gene: TRBV10-2
CDR3aa: CASSGTENEKLFF
CDR3nt: TGCGCCAGCAGTGGGACAGAGAATGAAAAACTGTTTTTT

d_gene: TRBD1
j_gene: TRBJ2-7
abundance: .
v_gene: TRBV9
CDR3aa: CASSVDGTGDLGYEQYF
CDR3nt: TGTGCCAGCAGCGTAGACGGGACAGGGGATTTAGGCTACGAGCAGTACTTC

d_gene: TRBD2
j_gene: TRBJ2-5
abundance: few
v_gene: TRBV10-3
CDR3aa: CATTGAGGPGETQYF
CDR3nt: TGTGCCACCACGGGCGCGGGAGGGCCGGGGGAGACCCAGTACTTC

d_gene: TRBD1
j_gene: TRBJ2-7
abundance: .
v_gene: TRBV27
CDR3aa: CASSFGVMGQSYEQYF
CDR3nt: TGTGCCAGCAGTTTCGGGGTGATGGGACAGTCCTACGAGCAGTACTTC

d_gene: .
j_gene: TRBJ2-1
abundance: .
v_gene: TRBV6-1
CDR3aa: CASSDPRGVFYNEQFF
CDR3nt: TGTGCCAGCAGTGATCCCAGGGGCGTTTTTTACAATGAGCAGTTCTTC